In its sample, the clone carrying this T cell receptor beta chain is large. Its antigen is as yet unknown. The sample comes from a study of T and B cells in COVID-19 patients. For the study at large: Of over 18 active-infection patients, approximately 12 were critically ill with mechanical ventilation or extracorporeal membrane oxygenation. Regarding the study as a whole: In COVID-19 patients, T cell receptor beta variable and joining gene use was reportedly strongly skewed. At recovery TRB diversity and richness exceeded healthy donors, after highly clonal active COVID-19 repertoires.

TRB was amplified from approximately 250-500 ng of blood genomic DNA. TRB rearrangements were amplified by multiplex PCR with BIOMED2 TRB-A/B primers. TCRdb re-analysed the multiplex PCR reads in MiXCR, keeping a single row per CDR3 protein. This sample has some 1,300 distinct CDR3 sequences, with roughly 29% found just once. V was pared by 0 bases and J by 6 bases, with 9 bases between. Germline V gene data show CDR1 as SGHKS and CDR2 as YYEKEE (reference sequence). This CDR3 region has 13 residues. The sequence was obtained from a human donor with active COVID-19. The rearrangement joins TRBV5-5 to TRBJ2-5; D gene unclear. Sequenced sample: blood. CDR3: CASSLGVSQTQYF. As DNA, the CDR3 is TGTGCCAGCAGCTTGGGAGTGTCCCAGACCCAGTACTTC.